This T cell receptor (beta chain) was sequenced during a study of CD8 T cells in Susac syndrome. Sequencing targeted TCR beta in T cells from blood (CD8+ and CD4+). The CDR3 is 13 amino acids. Germline CDR1 is SGHRS and CDR2 is YFSETQ. Trimming left V 2 bases short and J 0 bases short, with 5 bases between. Reverse transcription of about 0.45 to 1 ug RNA was performed with random hexamers. TCRdb reprocessed the immunoSEQ multiplex PCR reads with MiXCR, giving one entry per CDR3 protein. This table has about 110,000 distinct CDR3 sequences, approximately 93% appearing once. The V call is TRBV5-1, the J call TRBJ1-2; D gene uncertain. The clonotype comes from a human donor with Susac syndrome. Sequencing was performed on CD8+ T cells from PBMCs. CDR3 region: CASSFNANYGYTF. As DNA, the CDR3 is TGCGCCAGCAGCTTCAATGCTAACTATGGCTACACCTTC.